This entry lists 22 T cell receptor beta chains sequenced from one sample in a study of blood T cell repertoires in COVID-19. The data were produced by immunoSEQ multiplex PCR, yet TCRdb's version contains in-frame clones alone and is incomplete. This repertoire shows roughly 120,000 clones, just over 85% found once; its top ten account for 0.75% to 0.9%. The sample comprised peripheral blood. These TCRs come from a woman aged 45-59 years with active or convalescent COVID-19.

A single count supports this clone. The chain joins TRBV6-2 or TRBV6-3 to TRBJ2-6; no clear D. CDR3 length equals 18 residues. V lost 2 bases, J lost 0 bases, and 14 bases lay in between. Per the germline V gene, CDR1 is MNHEY and CDR2 is SVGEGT. CDR3 residues: CASSYDGSPSSGANVLTF. The CDR3 DNA reads TGTGCCAGCAGTTACGATGGTTCCCCCAGCTCTGGGGCCAACGTCCTGACTTTC.

V is TRBV30 and J is TRBJ2-3; D is perhaps TRBD2 (6 bases). Trimming removed 3 bases at V and 0 bases at J, with 13 bases between. This CDR3 region has 15 residues. Per the germline V gene, CDR1 is GTSNPN and CDR2 is SVGIG (reference sequence). The CDR3 here is CAWSKLGTSTDTQYF. CDR3 DNA sequence: TGTGCCTGGAGCAAACTCGGGACTAGCACAGATACGCAGTATTTT.

The chain carries TRBV28 and TRBJ2-1; D is ambiguous. Germline V gives CDR1 MDHEN, CDR2 SYDVKM. The CDR3 extends over 12 amino acids. Deletions cut 5 bases from V and 5 bases from J, with 7 bases between. Here the CDR3 reads CASSDKNNEQFF. CDR3 DNA sequence: TGTGCCAGCAGTGACAAAAACAATGAGCAGTTCTTC.

V gene TRBV5-6 combines with J gene TRBJ1-5; the D is unclear. This CDR3 has 13 amino acids. Germline CDR1 reads SGHDT; CDR2 reads YYEEEE. Trimming shortened V by 7 bases and J by 3 bases, and 11 bases separated the two germline ends. As DNA, the CDR3 is TGTGCCAGCTCCCTGGGCCTCAATCAGCCCCAGCATTTT. Its translation is CASSLGLNQPQHF.

The gene calls are TRBV6-2 or TRBV6-3 and TRBJ2-1, with TRBD2 identical over 8 bases. Germline CDR1 is MNHEY and CDR2 is SVGEGT. The CDR3 is 16 residues long. With 0 bases clipped from V and 5 bases from J, the junction kept 6 bases outside the gene matches. In DNA, the CDR3 is TGTGCCAGCAGTTACTCGAGAGCGGGAGCCAACAATGAGCAGTTCTTC. Translation gives CASSYSRAGANNEQFF.

The gene calls are TRBV11-3 and TRBJ2-3, with D uncertain. This CDR3 has 14 amino acids. Germline loops: CDR1 SGHNT, CDR2 YENEEA. V was cut by 1 base and J by 5 bases, with 10 bases left in between. The CDR3 reads CASSLGGTKDTQYF. Written as DNA, the CDR3 is TGTGCCAGCAGCTTAGGCGGAACGAAAGATACGCAGTATTTT.

The V call is TRBV6-2 or TRBV6-3, the J call TRBJ2-6; D is uncertain. Between the trimmed V and J ends, which lost 4 bases and 0 bases, there was a span of 7 bases. Germline V gene data show CDR1 as MNHEY and CDR2 as SVGEGT. The CDR3 loop spans 15 amino acids. The CDR3 spells CASSFTVSGANVLTF. CDR3 nucleotides: TGTGCCAGCAGTTTTACAGTCTCTGGGGCCAACGTCCTGACTTTC.

CDR3 residues: CASRALTSGSPGDTQYF. In DNA, the CDR3 is TGTGCCAGCAGGGCCCTGACTAGCGGGAGCCCTGGAGATACGCAGTATTTT. The J gene is TRBJ2-3, the V gene TRBV2; 12 positions match TRBD2. V trimming: 6 bases; J trimming: 5 bases; junction bases outside the gene matches: 12. Germline V gene lookup returns CDR1 SNHLY and CDR2 FYNNEI. CDR3 length: 17 amino acids. Based on the CDR3 plus reference TRBV2 and TRBJ2-3, the full variable domain is EPEVTQTPSHQVTQMGQEVILRCVPISNHLYFYWYRQILGQKVEFLVSFYNNEISEKSEIFDDQFSVERPDGSNFTLKIRSTKLEDSAMYFCASRALTSGSPGDTQYFGPGTRLTVL.

V and J are TRBV29-1 and TRBJ2-1, with 9 positions matching TRBD1. Trimming at V came to 6 bases and at J to 7 bases, leaving 4 bases not matched to a gene. CDR3 length equals 12 residues. Per the germline V gene, CDR1 is SQVTM and CDR2 is ANQGSEA. CDR3 amino acids: CSVGDRVNEQFF. The CDR3 DNA reads as TGCAGCGTCGGGGACAGGGTGAATGAGCAGTTCTTC.

This rearrangement joins TRBV27 to TRBJ2-2, with 9 bases fitting TRBD2. The CDR3 is 16 residues long. After removal of 2 bases from V and 5 bases from J, the junction contained 6 bases not matched to a gene. Germline V gene data show CDR1 as MNHEY and CDR2 as SMNVEV (reference sequence). In nucleotides, the CDR3 is TGTGCCAGCAGTTTACTTAGCGGGAGTGGTACCGGGGAGCTGTTTTTT. This sequence encodes CASSLLSGSGTGELFF.

The V and J genes are TRBV7-9 and TRBJ2-2; 8 nucleotides align to TRBD1. This CDR3 spans 15 amino acids. Germline lookup yields CDR1 SEHNR and CDR2 FQNEAQ (reference sequence). V was clipped by 6 bases and J by 7 bases; unmatched bases: 10. CDR3 residues: CASSFEDRVFGELFF. CDR3 bases: TGTGCCAGCAGTTTTGAGGACAGGGTATTCGGGGAGCTGTTTTTT. Variable domain in full (rest from reference TRBV7-9 and TRBJ2-2): DTGVSQNPRHKITKRGQNVTFRCDPISEHNRLYWYRQTLGQGPEFLTYFQNEAQLEKSRLLSDRFSAERPKGSFSTLEIQRTEQGDSAMYLCASSFEDRVFGELFFGEGSRLTVL.

The chain combines TRBV4-3 with TRBJ2-3; 14 bases fit TRBD2. CDR3 length: 17 residues. The germline V gene has CDR1 LGHNA and CDR2 YSLEER. Germline trimming cut 4 bases from V and 4 bases from J; bases unmatched to any gene: 7. The CDR3 loop is CASSRTGLAGDSDTQYF. CDR3 nucleotide sequence: TGCGCCAGCAGCCGGACGGGACTAGCGGGAGACTCAGATACGCAGTATTTT.

This clone was detected only once. V is TRBV7-2 and J is TRBJ1-6; TRBD1 agrees at 10 bases. The trim removed 5 bases at V and 8 bases at J, leaving 3 bases unmatched. This CDR3 is 14 amino acids long. The germline V gene encodes CDR1 SGHTA and CDR2 FQGNSA. The CDR3 loop reads CASSNGQGDSPLHF. The DNA for the CDR3 is TGTGCCAGCAGCAACGGACAGGGGGATTCACCCCTCCACTTT.

V and J are TRBV5-1 and TRBJ2-3; 7 positions match TRBD2. The junction had 7 bases not matched to a gene; V was cut back by 4 bases and J by 2 bases. The germline V gene has CDR1 SGHRS and CDR2 YFSETQ. The CDR3 has 15 amino acids. CDR3 nucleotide sequence: TGCGCCAGCAGCCCTGGTAGCGGGCACACAGATACGCAGTATTTT. Amino acid sequence: CASSPGSGHTDTQYF.

This clone was counted once. V gene TRBV20-1 combines with J gene TRBJ1-5; 7 nucleotides agree with TRBD1. Germline V gives CDR1 DFQATT, CDR2 SNEGSKA (reference sequence). V lost 3 bases and J lost 4; bases outside the gene matches: 6. CDR3 length equals 14 residues. The CDR3 sequence: CSASGRGRNQPQHF. CDR3 DNA: TGCAGTGCTAGTGGCAGGGGGAGGAATCAGCCCCAGCATTTT.

This rearrangement joins TRBV24-1 to TRBJ2-7; D gene ambiguous. Germline V CDR1 and CDR2: KGHDR, SFDVKD. V was trimmed by 2 bases and J by 7 bases, leaving 5 bases between them. The CDR3 covers 11 residues. DNA of the CDR3: TGTGCCACCAGTGATTCACAAGAGCAGTACTTC. Translating gives CATSDSQEQYF.

In nucleotides, the CDR3 is TGCGCCAGCAGCCAATATAGCGGGATTAGGATTTACGAGCAGTACTTC. Protein product: CASSQYSGIRIYEQYF. The chain joins TRBV4-1 to TRBJ2-7, with 8 bases that match TRBD2. The CDR3 spans 16 residues. V lost 2 bases, J lost 4 bases, and 10 bases stayed unmatched. From germline, CDR1 is MGHRA and CDR2 YSYEKL.

This chain links TRBV4-3 with TRBJ1-4; 11 positions match TRBD1. The V segment lost 3 bases and the J segment 7 bases; nucleotides outside the gene matches: 1. The germline gives CDR1 LGHNA, CDR2 YSLEER. This CDR3 comprises 14 residues. This CDR3 is CASSQDRGPEKLFF. The CDR3 DNA reads as TGCGCCAGCAGCCAGGACAGGGGGCCTGAAAAACTGTTTTTT.

The chain combines TRBV5-5 with TRBJ2-7; no clear D. V dropped 0 bases and J dropped 0 bases, with 10 bases sitting between them. CDR1 and CDR2 from the germline V gene are SGHKS and YYEKEE (reference sequence). CDR3 length: 15 residues. CDR3 sequence: CASSLGQTFSYEQYF. The CDR3 nucleotides read TGTGCCAGCAGCTTGGGGCAGACTTTCTCCTACGAGCAGTACTTC.

The genes are TRBV6-5 and TRBJ1-2; 8 positions match TRBD1. Per germline, CDR1 MNHEY and CDR2 SVGAGI. The V and J ends lost 6 bases and 6 bases, in that order; junction bases with no gene match: 3. The CDR3 spans 12 residues. The CDR3 nucleotides are TGTGCCAGCAGCCTGACAGGGGATGGCTACACCTTC. Amino acid sequence: CASSLTGDGYTF.

This chain joins TRBV14 and TRBJ1-2; tentative D call: TRBD1 (5 bases). Germline CDR1 SGHDN, CDR2 FVKESK. The CDR3 is 16 amino acids. The ends were cut back, 1 base at V and 8 bases at J, with 20 bases in the middle. CDR3 in amino acids: CASSQALLGGGDGYTF. CDR3 DNA: TGTGCCAGCAGCCAAGCCCTCCTGGGGGGAGGGGACGGCTACACCTTC.

The chain employs TRBV7-2 and TRBJ1-4; TRBD1 aligns across 9 bases. This CDR3 contains 14 residues. CDR1 is SGHTA, CDR2 FQGNSA, per germline. V shed 5 bases, J shed 8 bases, and the junction held 6 bases outside the gene matches. The CDR3 spells CASSRAGQGEKLFF. CDR3 nucleotides: TGTGCCAGCAGCCGGGCCGGACAGGGGGAAAAACTGTTTTTT.